A single sample is the source of the 21 T cell receptor beta chains below, sequenced in a study of T cell changes during pregnancy in multiple sclerosis. TCRdb keeps only in-frame clones here, not all; method: immunoSEQ multiplex PCR. The profile shows over 30,000 clones, 85% to 95% of them singletons. Sample: PBMCs (not recorded whether the cells were cultured). These receptors were taken from a female donor with multiple sclerosis, enrolled in a pregnancy study.

J is TRBJ2-6 and V is TRBV6-1; unclear D gene. Germline V gives CDR1 MNHNS, CDR2 SASEGT. The CDR3 spans 16 residues. The V end lost 6 bases, the J end lost 4 bases, and 16 bases lay between the germline ends. The DNA for the CDR3 is TGTGCCAGCAGGGAACGTGAGACGTCCGGGGCCAACGTCCTGACTTTC. Translation: CASRERETSGANVLTF.

This clone has only a few counts. This rearrangement joins TRBV14 to TRBJ2-7, with D unresolved. The CDR3 has 14 residues. Germline V gene sequence: CDR1 SGHDN, CDR2 FVKESK. V was pared by 3 bases and J by 3 bases, with 12 bases between. In DNA, the CDR3 is TGTGCCAGCAGCCATATCCCCTCGATCTACGAGCAGTACTTC. This gives the protein CASSHIPSIYEQYF.

This clone was counted once. The chain links TRBV18 to TRBJ2-7; the match to TRBD2 covers 10 bases. Germline V gene lookup returns CDR1 KGHSH and CDR2 LQKENI. The CDR3 has 14 residues. The V segment lost 5 bases and the J segment 3 bases; nucleotides outside the gene matches: 4. CDR3 in amino acids: CASSIASGSYEQYF. As DNA, the CDR3 is TGTGCCAGCTCAATAGCTAGCGGGAGCTACGAGCAGTACTTC.

This chain links TRBV19 with TRBJ1-4, with no clear D. Germline V CDR1 and CDR2: LNHDA, SQIVND (reference sequence). Trimming removed 3 bases at V and 8 bases at J, with 13 bases between. The CDR3 has 14 amino acids. CDR3 sequence: CASSIVTEGEKLFF. DNA of the CDR3: TGTGCCAGTAGTATCGTCACGGAAGGGGAAAAACTGTTTTTT.

The chain has TRBV28 and TRBJ1-4; TRBD1 is a possible D gene (5 bases). The ends were cut back, 5 bases at V and 8 bases at J, with 12 bases in the middle. Germline CDR1 MDHEN, CDR2 SYDVKM. The CDR3 length is 13 residues. For the CDR3, the DNA is TGTGCCAGCAGTCCCCTGGGGGAAGAAAAACTGTTTTTT. Its translation is CASSPLGEEKLFF.

The V gene is TRBV18, the J gene TRBJ2-3; D remains ambiguous. The ends were cut back, 8 bases at V and 0 bases at J, with 6 bases in the middle. Per germline, CDR1 KGHSH and CDR2 LQKENI. This CDR3 is built from 12 residues. The CDR3 coding sequence is TGTGCCAGCCGGACCAGCACAGATACGCAGTATTTT. This codes for CASRTSTDTQYF.

The chain recombines TRBV27 with TRBJ1-3; D unclear. With 2 bases removed from V and 0 bases from J, the gap between germline ends came to 11 bases. The length of the CDR3 is 16 residues. The germline V gene has CDR1 MNHEY and CDR2 SMNVEV (reference sequence). The CDR3 reads CASSLKRRSSGNTIYF. For the CDR3, the DNA is TGTGCCAGCAGTTTAAAAAGGCGCTCCTCTGGAAACACCATATATTTT.

V gene TRBV30 combines with J gene TRBJ1-1, with TRBD1 as a possible D gene (5 bases). V shed 0 bases and J shed 4 bases, with 9 bases lying between them. The CDR3 length is 13 residues. In germline, CDR1 is GTSNPN, CDR2 SVGIG (reference sequence). CDR3: CAWSVGGTTEAFF. CDR3 DNA sequence: TGTGCCTGGAGTGTGGGGGGTACCACTGAAGCTTTCTTT.

The rearrangement uses TRBV28 and TRBJ2-5, with 9 bases matching TRBD2. CDR1 MDHEN and CDR2 SYDVKM come from the germline V gene. V shed 2 bases and J 5 bases; nucleotides not matched to a gene: 9. The CDR3 spans 16 residues. The CDR3 sequence is CASSLGLAGVGETQYF. CDR3 nucleotide sequence: TGTGCCAGCAGTTTAGGTTTAGCGGGAGTCGGCGAGACCCAGTACTTC. Combining the CDR3 with reference TRBV28 and TRBJ2-5 gives the whole variable domain DVKVTQSSRYLVKRTGEKVFLECVQDMDHENMFWYRQDPGLGLRLIYFSYDVKMKEKGDIPEGYSVSREKKERFSLILESASTNQTSMYLCASSLGLAGVGETQYFGPGTRLLVL.

The chain links TRBV7-2 to TRBJ2-7; weak D call: TRBD1 (7 bases). Trimming took off 9 bases at V and 0 bases at J, with 12 bases between the two ends. CDR1 is SGHTA and CDR2 is FQGNSA in the germline V gene. The CDR3 totals 13 residues. CDR3: CARGGTDSYEQYF. The CDR3, as DNA: TGTGCCAGGGGCGGGACAGACTCCTACGAGCAGTACTTC.

The chain couples TRBV5-1 to TRBJ1-2; D ambiguous. V lost 0 bases to trimming and J lost 4 bases, with 16 bases between them. Germline V gene data show CDR1 as SGHRS and CDR2 as YFSETQ. The CDR3 length is 16 residues. For the CDR3, the DNA is TGCGCCAGCAGCTTGGCCAAGGCGTCAGGAGCCTATGGCTACACCTTC. It specifies CASSLAKASGAYGYTF.

This chain uses TRBV28 with TRBJ1-2; TRBD1 matches 10 bases. The germline gives CDR1 MDHEN, CDR2 SYDVKM. CDR3 length: 14 residues. Trimming removed 4 bases from V and 8 bases from J; junction bases left unmatched: 7. The CDR3 reads CASSSGQGGKGYTF. CDR3 bases: TGTGCCAGCAGTTCTGGACAGGGGGGTAAGGGCTACACCTTC.

This rearrangement joins TRBV6-1 to TRBJ1-4; 10 bases line up with TRBD1. With 5 bases clipped from V and 8 bases from J, the junction kept 8 bases outside the gene matches. Germline assignment: CDR1 MNHNS and CDR2 SASEGT. The CDR3 length is 15 residues. CDR3 sequence: CASSSGTGEVEKLFF. The CDR3 DNA reads TGTGCCAGCAGTTCCGGGACAGGGGAGGTAGAAAAACTGTTTTTT.

This rearrangement joins TRBV25-1 to TRBJ2-1, with 13 bases identical to TRBD2. Trimming cost V 3 bases and J 10 bases; bases outside gene matches: 6. Germline V gene sequence: CDR1 MGHDK, CDR2 SYGVNS. The CDR3 totals 15 residues. For the CDR3, the DNA is TGTGCCAGCAGTGACCACGGGACTAGCGGGAACGAGCAGTTCTTC. Amino acids: CASSDHGTSGNEQFF.

The rearrangement uses TRBV7-6 and TRBJ2-1; weak D call: TRBD1 (7 bases). Germline CDR1 reads SGHVS; CDR2 reads FNYEAQ. The CDR3 is 17 amino acids. V was pared by 2 bases and J by 4 bases, with 18 bases between. CDR3 nucleotides: TGTGCCAGCAGCTTACCAGGGGGGACTGATGTATACAATGAGCAGTTCTTC. Translation: CASSLPGGTDVYNEQFF.

This clone was counted a single time. This CDR3 is CASSSAERQGGYEQYF. The CDR3, as DNA: TGTGCCAGCAGTTCAGCGGAAAGACAGGGGGGTTACGAGCAGTACTTC. The rearrangement joins TRBV7-9 to TRBJ2-7, with 9 positions matching TRBD1. J gave up 4 bases and V 6 bases, and 13 bases lay outside the gene matches. This CDR3 region has 16 residues. The germline V gene encodes CDR1 SEHNR and CDR2 FQNEAQ (reference sequence).

The chain links TRBV5-1 to TRBJ2-7, with 15 nucleotides matching TRBD2. Germline-derived CDR1 and CDR2 are SGHRS and YFSETQ. After removal of 4 bases from V and 0 bases from J, the junction contained 14 bases not matched to a gene. The CDR3 length is 20 residues. The CDR3 DNA reads TGCGCCAGCAGCACGCGGCCGGGACTAGCGGGAGGATCCCCCTCCTACGAGCAGTACTTC. This encodes CASSTRPGLAGGSPSYEQYF.

J is TRBJ2-7 and V is TRBV7-3; D may correspond to TRBD1 or TRBD2 (6 bases each). Trimming removed 4 bases at V and 2 bases at J, with 15 bases between. CDR1 is SGHTA and CDR2 is FQGTGA in the germline V gene. The CDR3 consists of 15 residues. CDR3 DNA sequence: TGTGCCAGCAGCTCAGGGGTGGGACTTACCTACGAGCAGTACTTC. It codes for CASSSGVGLTYEQYF.

The chain combines TRBV27 with TRBJ2-7, with a tentative D call TRBD2 (6 bases). This CDR3 comprises 13 residues. Germline V lookup: CDR1 MNHEY, CDR2 SMNVEV (reference sequence). Trimming cost V 3 bases and J 4 bases, with 10 bases left between them. The CDR3: CASSLSSAYEQYF. Written as DNA, the CDR3 is TGTGCCAGCAGTTTGTCTAGCGCATACGAGCAGTACTTC.

The V gene is TRBV25-1, the J gene TRBJ2-5; D is ambiguous. CDR1 is MGHDK, CDR2 SYGVNS, per germline. This CDR3 contains 13 residues. Trimming stripped 7 bases from V and 1 base from J, with 10 bases between. In DNA, the CDR3 is TGTGCCAGCAACCACAACCCCCAAGAGACCCAGTACTTC. Its translation: CASNHNPQETQYF.

The chain recombines TRBV9 with TRBJ2-6; maybe TRBD2 (5 bases). The CDR3 contains 17 residues. Germline V lookup: CDR1 SGDLS, CDR2 YYNGEE. Trimming took off 0 bases at V and 0 bases at J, with 10 bases between the two ends. This CDR3 is CASSVGGHSSGANVLTF. For the CDR3, the DNA is TGTGCCAGCAGCGTAGGCGGGCATAGCTCTGGGGCCAACGTCCTGACTTTC.